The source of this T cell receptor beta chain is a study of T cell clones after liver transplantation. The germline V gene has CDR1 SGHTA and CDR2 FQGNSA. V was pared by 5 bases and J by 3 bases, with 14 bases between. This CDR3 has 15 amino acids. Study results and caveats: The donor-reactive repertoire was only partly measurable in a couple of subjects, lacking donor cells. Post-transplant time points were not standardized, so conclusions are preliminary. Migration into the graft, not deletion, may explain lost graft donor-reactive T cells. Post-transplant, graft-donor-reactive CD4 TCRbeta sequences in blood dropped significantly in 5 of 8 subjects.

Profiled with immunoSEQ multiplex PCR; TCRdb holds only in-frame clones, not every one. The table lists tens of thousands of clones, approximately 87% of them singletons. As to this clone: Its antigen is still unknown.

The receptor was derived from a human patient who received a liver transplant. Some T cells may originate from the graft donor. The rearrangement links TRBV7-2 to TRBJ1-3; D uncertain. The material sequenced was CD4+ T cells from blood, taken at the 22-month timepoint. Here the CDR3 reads CASSGSLRDGNTIYF. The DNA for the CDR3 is TGTGCCAGCAGCGGGTCTTTGAGGGATGGAAACACCATATATTTT.